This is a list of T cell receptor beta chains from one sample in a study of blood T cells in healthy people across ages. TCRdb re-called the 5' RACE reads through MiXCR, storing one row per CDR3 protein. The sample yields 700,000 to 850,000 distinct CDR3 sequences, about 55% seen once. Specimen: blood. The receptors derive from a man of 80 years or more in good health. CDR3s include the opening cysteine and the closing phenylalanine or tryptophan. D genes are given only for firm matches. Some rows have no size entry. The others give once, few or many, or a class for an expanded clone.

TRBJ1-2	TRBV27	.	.	TGTGCCAGCAGTCCAGGGTCGGGGGCCCCAACTAACTATGGCTACACCTTC	CASSPGSGAPTNYGYTF
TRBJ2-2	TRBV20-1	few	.	TGCAGTGCTAGAGATTCCGGCCGCAATGCCGGGGAGCTGTTTTTT	CSARDSGRNAGELFF
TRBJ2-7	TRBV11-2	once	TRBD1	TGTGCCAGCAGCTTTCTTGGACAGGGAGGCGAGCAGTACTTC	CASSFLGQGGEQYF
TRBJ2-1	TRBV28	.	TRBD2	TGTGCCAGCAGGGAGGGTAGCGGGAGGCGGGAGCAGTTCTTC	CASREGSGRREQFF
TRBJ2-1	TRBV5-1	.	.	TGCGCCAGCAGCTTGGGAGGAATAGGGGGGGACGGGAATGAGCAGTTCTTC	CASSLGGIGGDGNEQFF
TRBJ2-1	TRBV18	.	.	TGTGCCAGCTCACCCGGGGCGGCTTCCCTCGCCTACAATGAGCAGTTCTTC	CASSPGAASLAYNEQFF
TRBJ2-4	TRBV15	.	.	TGTGCCACCAGCAGAGATCAGGACACGAGGGGGGAGCAGTACTTC	CATSRDQDTRGEQYF
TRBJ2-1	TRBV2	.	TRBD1	TGTGCCAGCAGAGCCGACAGGGTCAATGAGCAGTTCTTC	CASRADRVNEQFF
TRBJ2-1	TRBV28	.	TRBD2	TGTGCCAGCACCCCTTACGGACTAGCGGACAGCTCCTACAATGAGCAGTTCTTC	CASTPYGLADSSYNEQFF
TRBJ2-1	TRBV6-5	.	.	TGTGCCAGCAGCGGCGGACACAATGAGCAGTTCTTC	CASSGGHNEQFF
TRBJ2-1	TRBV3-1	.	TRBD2	TGTGCTAGCAGCCAAGATCAGAGCGGGGGCTCCTACAATGAGCAGTTCTTC	CASSQDQSGGSYNEQFF
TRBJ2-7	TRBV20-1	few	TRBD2	TGCAGTGCCTTGACTAGCGGGAAGCTCTCCTACGAGCAGTACTTC	CSALTSGKLSYEQYF
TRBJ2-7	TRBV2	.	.	TGTGCCAGCAGTGAAGGGGGGTTTCCCTACGAGCAGTACTTC	CASSEGGFPYEQYF
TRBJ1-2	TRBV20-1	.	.	TGCAGTGCTAGAGCGGGGGGCGCAGACTATGGCTACACCTTC	CSARAGGADYGYTF
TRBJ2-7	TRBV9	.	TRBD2	TGTGCCAGCAGCCCCGGGGGGGTTAACGAGCAGTACTTC	CASSPGGVNEQYF
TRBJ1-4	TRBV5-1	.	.	TGCGCCAGCAGCTTGGATGGGGGCGTAAAACTGTTTTTT	CASSLDGGVKLFF
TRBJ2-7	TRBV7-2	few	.	TGTGCCAGCAGCCGACTAGTAGGCCCCTACGAGCAGTACTTC	CASSRLVGPYEQYF
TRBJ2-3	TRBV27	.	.	TGTGCCAGCAGTTTATCGAAGGGGTTCCCCACAGATACGCAGTATTTT	CASSLSKGFPTDTQYF
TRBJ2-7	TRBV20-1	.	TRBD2	TGCAGTGCTAAACCTCTAGCGGGAGGCTACGAGCAGTACTTC	CSAKPLAGGYEQYF
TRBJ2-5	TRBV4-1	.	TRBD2	TGCGCCAGCAGCCATAGCAGCGGGAGGGCCGTGGATGAGCAGTACTTC	CASSHSSGRAVDEQYF
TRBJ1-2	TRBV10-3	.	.	TGTGCCATCAGTGATGGAAAGGCTTCGGGTGGCTACACCTTC	CAISDGKASGGYTF
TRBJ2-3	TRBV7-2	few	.	TGTGCCAGCAGCTTCGTTGCAGATACGCAGTATTTT	CASSFVADTQYF
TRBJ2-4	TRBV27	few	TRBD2	TGTGCCAGCAGTTCCGGGACTAGCGGGAGGCTAGCCAAAAACATTCAGTACTTC	CASSSGTSGRLAKNIQYF
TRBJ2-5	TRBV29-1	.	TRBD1	TGCAGCGTTCAACGGGACAGGGGGCCAGAGACCCAGTACTTC	CSVQRDRGPETQYF
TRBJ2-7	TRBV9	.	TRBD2	TGTGCCAGCAGCCCACGGGACTACCTATACGAGCAGTACTTC	CASSPRDYLYEQYF
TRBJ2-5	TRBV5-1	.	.	TGCGCCAGCATCTTTAAGCTGCTGGAGACCCAGTACTTC	CASIFKLLETQYF